The 27 T cell receptor beta chains listed next were all sequenced from one sample in a study of type 1 regulatory T cells. TCRdb reprocessed the reads with MiXCR, giving one entry per CDR3 protein. Of fewer than 75,000 distinct CDR3 sequences in the sample, roughly 50% were seen once. The antigens these receptors bind are not known. Source material: cultured non-Tr1 T cells, either the whole culture or a sorted T cell fraction (not recorded which). These receptors were collected from a human donor in good health.

The rearrangement uses TRBV30 and TRBJ1-1; unclear D gene. Per the germline V gene, CDR1 is GTSNPN and CDR2 is SVGIG (reference sequence). V was clipped by 0 bases and J by 8 bases, with 10 bases between them. The CDR3 is 12 residues long. The DNA for the CDR3 is TGTGCCTGGAGTGTACGAGTCTCCGAAGCTTTCTTT. Translating it yields CAWSVRVSEAFF.

This clonotype has a handful of counts. The V and J genes are TRBV3-1 and TRBJ2-7; 7 bases are shared with TRBD2. The CDR3 totals 13 residues. V was clipped by 3 bases and J by 4 bases; unmatched bases: 3. The germline V gene encodes CDR1 LGHDT and CDR2 YNNKEL (reference sequence). Here the CDR3 reads CASSHAGDYEQYF. The DNA of the CDR3 is TGTGCCAGCAGCCATGCGGGGGATTACGAGCAGTACTTC.

The chain uses TRBV20-1 and TRBJ1-1, with D possibly matching TRBD1 (5 bases). The CDR3 is made up of 13 amino acids. V lost 3 bases and J lost 3, with 11 bases in between. Germline V gives CDR1 DFQATT, CDR2 SNEGSKA (reference sequence). The CDR3 DNA is TGCAGTGCTAGTAGTTCCAGGGACACTGAAGCTTTCTTT. The encoded protein is CSASSSRDTEAFF.

As for this clonotype: Mismatch with germline at one junction end may stem from a read error. V usage is TRBV5-1 and J usage is TRBJ2-5; tentatively, D is TRBD1 or TRBD2 (5 bases each). This CDR3 spans 13 amino acids. The germline V gene encodes CDR1 SGHRS and CDR2 YFSETQ. Written as DNA, the CDR3 is TGCGCCAGCAGCCAGGGACCAGAAGAGACCCGGTACTTC. This encodes CASSQGPEETRYF.

This clonotype was detected only a few times. V is TRBV6-5 and J is TRBJ1-6; 9 bases fit TRBD1. CDR1 and CDR2 (germline): MNHEY, SVGAGI. The CDR3 runs to 14 residues. Trimming at V came to 5 bases and at J to 9 bases, leaving 5 bases not matched to a gene. The CDR3 coding sequence is TGTGCCAGCAGTCGGACAGGGGTGAGTTCACCCCTCCACTTT. Encoded protein: CASSRTGVSSPLHF.

In this sample, this clonotype turned up a few times. The rearrangement links TRBV15 to TRBJ1-2, with TRBD1 matching 12 bases. Germline values: CDR1 LNHNV, CDR2 YYDKDF (reference sequence). Losses at the gene ends were 9 bases for V and 4 bases for J; bases not matched to a gene: 15. The CDR3 has 17 amino acids. The CDR3 bases are TGTGCCACATCACGGGACAGGGGGCTCAAGGCCTCCTATGGCTACACCTTC. It yields the protein CATSRDRGLKASYGYTF.

V gene TRBV7-2 combines with J gene TRBJ2-3; D remains ambiguous. The CDR3 loop spans 13 amino acids. Germline loops: CDR1 SGHTA, CDR2 FQGNSA. V was clipped by 5 bases and J by 4 bases, with 10 bases between them. The CDR3 loop is CASSELAPDTQYF. The CDR3 DNA reads as TGTGCCAGCAGCGAGTTGGCTCCAGATACGCAGTATTTT.

V is TRBV6-2 or TRBV6-3 and J is TRBJ1-2; 7 bases fit TRBD1. The CDR3 sequence is 14 residues long. Trimming removed 8 bases from V and 2 bases from J; junction bases left unmatched: 8. Germline loops: CDR1 MNHEY, CDR2 SVGEGT. The CDR3 bases are TGTGCCAGCGGCAACAGGGGCTGGAACTATGGCTACACCTTC. Translation: CASGNRGWNYGYTF.

The V and J genes are TRBV4-3 and TRBJ1-2, with D tentatively TRBD1 (5 bases). Trimming pared 0 bases from V and 4 bases from J, leaving 12 bases between. The CDR3 spans 15 residues. Germline-derived CDR1 and CDR2 are LGHNA and YSLEER. In nucleotides, the CDR3 is TGCGCCAGCAGCCAAGATCGAACAGGCCTCTATGGCTACACCTTC. Translated, it gives CASSQDRTGLYGYTF.

This clonotype was detected ten times or more. The rearrangement links TRBV7-9 to TRBJ1-6, with a tentative D call TRBD1 (6 bases). V lost 0 bases and J lost 7, with 10 bases in between. The germline V gene encodes CDR1 SEHNR and CDR2 FQNEAQ (reference sequence). CDR3 length equals 15 residues. The CDR3 DNA sequence: TGTGCCAGCAGCTTAGCAGGGGGGGGAAATTCACCCCTCCACTTT. The encoded protein is CASSLAGGGNSPLHF.

This clonotype was seen just once. The V and J genes are TRBV24-1 and TRBJ1-4, with a weak D call TRBD1 (6 bases). V was clipped by 9 bases and J by 7 bases, with 23 bases between them. The CDR3 has 16 residues. Germline lookup yields CDR1 KGHDR and CDR2 SFDVKD. Here the CDR3 reads CATQSGEGGSGEKLFF. The CDR3 nucleotides read TGTGCCACCCAATCCGGCGAGGGGGGGAGCGGTGAAAAACTGTTTTTT.

The chain uses TRBV7-8 and TRBJ2-7, with TRBD1 identical over 7 bases. There are 15 residues in the CDR3. V dropped 0 bases and J dropped 7; count of bases not matched to a gene: 9. Germline V gene sequence: CDR1 SGHVS, CDR2 FQNEAQ. CDR3 coding DNA: TGTGCCAGCAGCTTAGCCGAAGACAGGGTAGGAGAGCAGTACTTC. Residues: CASSLAEDRVGEQYF.

This clonotype is deemed medium-sized. This chain uses TRBV4-1 with TRBJ2-3, with 12 nucleotides matching TRBD2. Trimming removed 4 bases from V and 7 bases from J; junction bases left unmatched: 6. The CDR3 runs to 15 residues. CDR1 is MGHRA, CDR2 YSYEKL, per germline. The CDR3 spells CASSPGLAGTNTQYF. CDR3 coding DNA: TGCGCCAGCAGCCCCGGACTAGCGGGGACCAATACGCAGTATTTT.

As DNA, the CDR3 is TGTGCCAGCAGCCCGGGACTAGCGGGACCTACCTACGAGCAGTACTTC. Translating it yields CASSPGLAGPTYEQYF. V gene TRBV3-1 combines with J gene TRBJ2-7, with TRBD2 matching 13 bases. This CDR3 region has 16 residues. J was trimmed by 2 bases and V by 4 bases; bases with no gene match: 5. The germline gives CDR1 LGHDT, CDR2 YNNKEL (reference sequence).

This clonotype was detected a few times. The chain uses TRBV20-1 and TRBJ2-6; 7 bases are shared with TRBD2. The CDR3 is 15 amino acids. V trimming: 1 base; J trimming: 0 bases; junction bases outside the gene matches: 0. Looked up from germline, CDR1 is DFQATT and CDR2 is SNEGSKA (reference sequence). DNA for the CDR3: TGCAGTGCTAGAGCGGGGGGCTCTGGGGCCAACGTCCTGACTTTC. Amino acid sequence: CSARAGGSGANVLTF.

The chain is built from TRBV7-8 and TRBJ1-3; no clear D gene. The V and J ends lost 0 bases and 4 bases respectively, with 13 bases between them. Germline CDR1 SGHVS, CDR2 FQNEAQ. The CDR3 runs to 16 residues. CDR3: CASSLARQTEGNTIYF. CDR3 DNA sequence: TGTGCCAGCAGCTTAGCCCGGCAAACGGAAGGAAACACCATATATTTT.

At least ten counts were recorded for this clonotype. The J gene is TRBJ1-1, the V gene TRBV29-1, with a possible D match to TRBD1 (5 bases). Looked up from germline, CDR1 is SQVTM and CDR2 is ANQGSEA. Trimming removed 6 bases at V and 0 bases at J, with 11 bases between. The CDR3 is 13 residues long. DNA for the CDR3: TGCAGCGTGAGGACACTTCTGAACACTGAAGCTTTCTTT. It yields the protein CSVRTLLNTEAFF.

A word on this clonotype: A much larger clone differs from this one at a single base, so this may be a read error. The CDR3 does not end in the conserved phenylalanine or tryptophan, so this is likely a read error. The V call is TRBV20-1, the J call TRBJ2-7; 8 bases map to TRBD1. Germline values: CDR1 DFQATT, CDR2 SNEGSKA (reference sequence). V shed 7 bases, J shed 1 base, and the junction held 3 bases outside the gene matches. CDR3 length: 12 residues. The CDR3 DNA sequence: TGCAGTGTAAACAGGGGGTCCTACGAGCAGTACATC. Translated: CSVNRGSYEQYI.

The chain joins TRBV5-1 to TRBJ1-2; 7 bases match TRBD1. Trimming at V came to 4 bases and at J to 7 bases, leaving 13 bases not matched to a gene. This CDR3 has 15 amino acids. CDR1 and CDR2 from the germline V gene are SGHRS and YFSETQ. CDR3 protein: CASSLETGNKAGYTF. The CDR3 DNA follows: TGCGCCAGCAGCCTAGAGACAGGGAACAAGGCTGGCTACACCTTC.

The chain is built from TRBV11-2 and TRBJ2-1, with 8 bases that match TRBD2. CDR1 is SGHAT, CDR2 FQNNGV, per germline. This CDR3 has 16 residues. V lost 1 base, J lost 7 bases, and 9 bases stayed unmatched. Here the CDR3 DNA reads TGTGCCAGCAGCTTAGGGTCGGGGGGGCCGATGAATGAGCAGTTCTTC. Translation gives CASSLGSGGPMNEQFF.

The V and J genes are TRBV16 and TRBJ1-4, with D unclear. This CDR3 comprises 14 residues. The germline V gene encodes CDR1 KGHSY and CDR2 FQNENV. V was shortened by 6 bases and J by 3 bases, with 11 bases between the two germline ends. The CDR3 DNA reads TGTGCCAGCAGGCTACAGTCCCCTAATGAAAAACTGTTTTTT. It encodes CASRLQSPNEKLFF.

The chain joins TRBV19 to TRBJ1-1; D remains unclear. V lost 3 bases and J 2 bases, leaving 1 base between the germline ends. Germline CDR1 reads LNHDA; CDR2 reads SQIVND (reference sequence). The CDR3 extends over 11 amino acids. In nucleotides, the CDR3 is TGTGCCAGTAGTATCAACACTGAAGCTTTCTTT. It translates to CASSINTEAFF.

A few counts support this clonotype. The chain uses TRBV29-1 and TRBJ2-1; TRBD1 matches at 11 bases. The CDR3 spans 16 residues. CDR1 SQVTM and CDR2 ANQGSEA come from the germline V gene. J gave up 8 bases and V 3 bases, and 12 bases lay outside the gene matches. The chain's CDR3 is CSVDFLDRGRGDEQFF. The CDR3 bases are TGCAGCGTTGATTTCCTGGACAGGGGGCGCGGCGATGAGCAGTTCTTC.

V and J are TRBV18 and TRBJ2-4; 9 positions match TRBD2. The CDR3 loop spans 14 amino acids. Unmatched junction bases numbered 6, after V lost 3 bases and J lost 9 bases. In germline, CDR1 is KGHSH, CDR2 LQKENI. Here the CDR3 DNA reads TGTGCCAGCTCACCTCCGGGACTAGCTGGCATTCAGTACTTC. This gives the protein CASSPPGLAGIQYF.

The J gene is TRBJ2-7, the V gene TRBV14; 9 positions agree with TRBD1. The V gene's germline CDR1 is SGHDN and CDR2 FVKESK. The CDR3 spans 15 residues. J gave up 1 base and V 5 bases, and 6 bases lay outside the gene matches. DNA of the CDR3: TGTGCCAGCAGCGCCGGACAGGGGCAATCCTACGAGCAGTACTTC. Its protein is CASSAGQGQSYEQYF. Based on the CDR3 plus reference TRBV14 and TRBJ2-7, the full variable domain is EAGVTQFPSHSVIEKGQTVTLRCDPISGHDNLYWYRRVMGKEIKFLLHFVKESKQDESGMPNNRFLAERTGGTYSTLKVQPAELEDSGVYFCASSAGQGQSYEQYFGPGTRLTVT.

The chain combines TRBV6-2 or TRBV6-3 with TRBJ2-3; no definite D call. V lost 2 bases, J lost 3 bases, and 15 bases lay in between. This CDR3 has 16 amino acids. The V gene's germline CDR1 is MNHEY and CDR2 SVGEGT. The CDR3, as DNA: TGTGCCAGCAGTTACCCAATAGTGGGGTCGACAGATACGCAGTATTTT. It specifies CASSYPIVGSTDTQYF.

In DNA, the CDR3 is TGTGCCAGCAGTTATATGGGACAGGGGTCCGGGGAGCTGTTTTTT. Translating it yields CASSYMGQGSGELFF. The genes are TRBV6-5 and TRBJ2-2; the match to TRBD1 covers 10 bases. With V trimmed by 3 bases and J by 6 bases, 4 bases remained unmatched. Germline V CDR1 and CDR2: MNHEY, SVGAGI. The CDR3 sequence is 15 residues long.